Reported below is one T cell receptor beta chain. What it recognizes is unknown. 13 Jbeta primers and 60 Vbeta primers were used for the PCR. The method was immunoSEQ multiplex PCR; TCRdb's version includes in-frame clones alone and lacks a portion of them. This sample carries 150,000 or so clones, around 74% of them seen once, and the ten largest clones take under 8.5%. The data were taken from a study of cytomegalovirus exposure and HLA in healthy donors. Study-level findings and limits: The investigators catalogued 150 or so TCR beta chains as cytomegalovirus-associated. The authors considered a cluster of highly shared sequence variants likely to be a sequencing artifact.

The CDR3 is 14 amino acids. The chain couples TRBV21-1 to TRBJ2-7; TRBD2 is the table's D call and was not checked against the DNA. TRBV21-1 is annotated as a pseudogene. This clonotype was obtained from a male donor in good health and CMV-seronegative. Sequences were obtained from PBMCs. The DNA of the CDR3 is TGTGCCAGCAGCAAAAAGGAAAAATGGCGCCGGGTTGTCTTC. This translates into CASSKKEKWRRVVF.